In its sample, the clone carrying this TCR beta chain was seen a few times. Its antigen is undetermined. The data were taken from a study of identical twins. Study-level findings and limits: Compared with unrelated sharing, twin-shared out-of-frame alpha sequences had more low-probability sequences. The degree of excess twin sharing was weaker in beta out-of-frame sequences.

The CDR3 consists of 14 residues. Deletions cut 4 bases from V and 5 bases from J, with 15 bases between. The germline V gene encodes CDR1 LNHNV and CDR2 YYDKDF (reference sequence). A universal primer site was incorporated via template switching, and the cDNA contained unique molecular identifiers. TCRdb recomputed calls from the 5' RACE reads with MiXCR, one row per CDR3 protein. Here the sample spans roughly 290,000 distinct CDR3 sequences, over 8.5% being singletons. This same sample was also taken into another study, of yellow fever vaccine responses in identical twins.

The gene calls are TRBV15 and TRBJ2-7, with D uncertain. This receptor was identified in a woman in her late teens or twenties in good health. Material: CD8+ T cells sorted from blood. The CDR3 DNA sequence: TGTGCCACCAGCAACTCTCTTGGAGTGGACGAGCAGTACTTC. Amino acids: CATSNSLGVDEQYF.